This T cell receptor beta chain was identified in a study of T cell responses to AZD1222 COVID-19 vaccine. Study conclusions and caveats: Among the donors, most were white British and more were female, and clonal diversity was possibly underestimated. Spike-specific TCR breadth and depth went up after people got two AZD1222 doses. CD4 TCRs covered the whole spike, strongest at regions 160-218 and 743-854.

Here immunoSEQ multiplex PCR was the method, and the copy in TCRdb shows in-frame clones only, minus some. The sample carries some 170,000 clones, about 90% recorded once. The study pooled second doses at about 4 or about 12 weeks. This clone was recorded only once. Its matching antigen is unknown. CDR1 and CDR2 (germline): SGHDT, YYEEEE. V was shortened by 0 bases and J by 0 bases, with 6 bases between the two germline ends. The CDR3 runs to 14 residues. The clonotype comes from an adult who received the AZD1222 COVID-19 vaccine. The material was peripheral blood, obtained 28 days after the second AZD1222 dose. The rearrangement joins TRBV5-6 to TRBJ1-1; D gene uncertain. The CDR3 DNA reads TGTGCCAGCAGCTTGGGGCCTTTGAACACTGAAGCTTTCTTT. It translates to CASSLGPLNTEAFF.